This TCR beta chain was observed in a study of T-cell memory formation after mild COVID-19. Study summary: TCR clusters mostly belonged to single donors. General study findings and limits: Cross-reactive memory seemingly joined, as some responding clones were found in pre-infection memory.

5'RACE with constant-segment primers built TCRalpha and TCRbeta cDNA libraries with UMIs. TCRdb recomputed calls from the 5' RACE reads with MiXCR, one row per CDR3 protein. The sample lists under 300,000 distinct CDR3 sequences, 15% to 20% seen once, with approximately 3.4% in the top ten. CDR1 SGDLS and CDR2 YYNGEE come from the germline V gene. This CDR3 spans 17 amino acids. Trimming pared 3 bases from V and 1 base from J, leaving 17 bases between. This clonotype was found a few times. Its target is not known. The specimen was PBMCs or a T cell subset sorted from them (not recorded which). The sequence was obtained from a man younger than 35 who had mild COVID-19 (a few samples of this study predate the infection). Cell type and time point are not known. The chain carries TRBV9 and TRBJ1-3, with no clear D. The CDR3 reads CASSAQITRDSGNTIYF. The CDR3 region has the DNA TGTGCCAGCAGCGCCCAGATCACAAGAGATTCTGGAAACACCATATATTTT.